The 25 T cell receptor beta chains presented below share a single source sample, sequenced in a study of CD8 T cells in Susac syndrome. The RNA, roughly 0.45 to 1 ug, was put through reverse transcription using random hexamers. TCRdb analysed the immunoSEQ multiplex PCR reads with MiXCR anew, one entry per CDR3 protein. The sample consists of 300,000 or so distinct CDR3 sequences, around 90% of them appearing once. Sequenced sample: CD4+ T cells from PBMCs. These receptors came from a human donor with multiple sclerosis.

The chain uses TRBV11-2 and TRBJ2-4; a weak D match, TRBD2 (7 bases). CDR1 is SGHAT and CDR2 is FQNNGV in the germline V gene. This CDR3 contains 13 residues. V was shortened by 3 bases and J by 15 bases, with 18 bases between the two germline ends. CDR3 protein: CASSLEQGLRRYF. The CDR3, as DNA: TGTGCCAGCAGCTTGGAACAGGGACTACGGAGGTACTTC.

The chain is built from TRBV7-9 and TRBJ1-6; 10 nucleotides agree with TRBD1. The CDR3 is 16 amino acids. J gave up 10 bases and V 1 base, and 7 bases lay outside the gene matches. Germline-derived CDR1 and CDR2 are SEHNR and FQNEAQ (reference sequence). CDR3: CASSLVAGTGESPLHF. CDR3 bases: TGTGCCAGCAGCTTAGTCGCCGGGACAGGGGAATCACCCCTCCACTTT. Filled out from reference TRBV7-9 and TRBJ1-6, the complete variable domain reads DTGVSQNPRHKITKRGQNVTFRCDPISEHNRLYWYRQTLGQGPEFLTYFQNEAQLEKSRLLSDRFSAERPKGSFSTLEIQRTEQGDSAMYLCASSLVAGTGESPLHFGNGTRLTVT.

The chain has TRBV20-1 and TRBJ2-5, with 7 bases identical to TRBD2. Germline trimming cut 0 bases from V and 0 bases from J; bases unmatched to any gene: 4. Germline lookup yields CDR1 DFQATT and CDR2 SNEGSKA (reference sequence). This CDR3 has 15 residues. The CDR3 DNA sequence: TGCAGTGCTAGAGAGCGGGGGTGGTACCAAGAGACCCAGTACTTC. Translating it yields CSARERGWYQETQYF.

The chain joins TRBV7-2 to TRBJ2-3, with 7 positions matching TRBD2. This CDR3 contains 16 residues. Trimming cost V 5 bases and J 3 bases; bases outside gene matches: 11. The germline gives CDR1 SGHTA, CDR2 FQGNSA. The CDR3 DNA is TGTGCCAGCAGCCTCGATGGCGGGAGCGGGACAGATACGCAGTATTTT. This gives the protein CASSLDGGSGTDTQYF. Based on the CDR3 plus reference TRBV7-2 and TRBJ2-3, the full variable domain is GAGVSQSPSNKVTEKGKDVELRCDPISGHTALYWYRQSLGQGLEFLIYFQGNSAPDKSGLPSDRFSAERTGGSVSTLTIQRTQQEDSAVYLCASSLDGGSGTDTQYFGPGTRLTVL.

The V and J genes are TRBV11-1 and TRBJ2-1; D is tentatively TRBD1 or TRBD2 (5 bases each). CDR1 and CDR2 from the germline V gene are SGHAT and FQDESV (reference sequence). CDR3 length: 13 amino acids. Trimming cost V 9 bases and J 8 bases, with 17 bases left between them. The CDR3 nucleotides read TGTGCCAGTCGACTTACCCTGGGGGATGAGCAGTTCTTC. It is translated as CASRLTLGDEQFF.

Here the CDR3 reads CSVEDHEQFF. The DNA for the CDR3 is TGCAGCGTTGAAGACCATGAGCAGTTCTTC. The chain employs TRBV29-1 and TRBJ2-1; D unclear. CDR1 and CDR2 from the germline V gene are SQVTM and ANQGSEA. The germline V and J ends were trimmed by 0 bases and 8 bases, with 2 bases remaining between them. The CDR3 extends over 10 amino acids.

This chain links TRBV5-4 with TRBJ2-5; D not certain. With 1 base removed from V and 2 bases from J, the gap between germline ends came to 9 bases. The germline V gene has CDR1 SGHNT and CDR2 YYREEE (reference sequence). The CDR3 spans 14 residues. This chain's CDR3 is CASSLKGLQETQYF. The CDR3 nucleotides read TGTGCCAGCAGCTTGAAAGGCCTACAAGAGACCCAGTACTTC.

The genes are TRBV2 and TRBJ1-2; 7 bases map to TRBD1. Trimming removed 5 bases from V and 7 bases from J; junction bases left unmatched: 4. This CDR3 is 12 amino acids long. From germline, CDR1 is SNHLY and CDR2 FYNNEI. The CDR3 spells CASSWQGVGYTF. CDR3 bases: TGTGCCAGCAGTTGGCAGGGGGTTGGCTACACCTTC.

This chain connects TRBV6-1 to TRBJ1-1; D unclear. This CDR3 region has 11 residues. Looked up from germline, CDR1 is MNHNS and CDR2 is SASEGT. V was trimmed by 5 bases and J by 8 bases, leaving 9 bases between them. This chain's CDR3 is CASSIGTEAFF. The CDR3 region has the DNA TGTGCCAGCAGTATAGGAACCGAAGCTTTCTTT.

V and J are TRBV21-1 and TRBJ2-7. TRBV21-1 is assigned pseudogene status. The length of the CDR3 is 15 residues. This CDR3 reads CASSIRRTYSYEQYF. The DNA of the CDR3 is TGTGCCAGCAGCATTAGACGGACGTACTCCTACGAGCAGTACTTC.

V is TRBV6-6 and J is TRBJ1-6, with D maybe TRBD1 (5 bases). Germline CDR1 MNHNY, CDR2 SVGAGI (reference sequence). Trimming took 2 bases from V and 5 from J, leaving 7 bases between them. The CDR3 has 14 amino acids. DNA for the CDR3: TGTGCCAGCAGTTACACCAGGGATAATTCACCCCTCCACTTT. It translates to CASSYTRDNSPLHF.

The chain links TRBV9 to TRBJ2-1, with 9 bases identical to TRBD1. CDR3 size: 19 residues. CDR1 is SGDLS and CDR2 is YYNGEE in the germline V gene. V shed 4 bases, J shed 5 bases, and the junction held 19 bases outside the gene matches. The CDR3 loop reads CASSLRSPRDRGIDNEQFF. For the CDR3, the DNA is TGTGCCAGCAGCCTCCGCTCCCCGCGAGACAGGGGGATTGACAATGAGCAGTTCTTC.

V is TRBV20-1 and J is TRBJ2-7, with 7 bases matching TRBD1. CDR1 and CDR2 from the germline V gene are DFQATT and SNEGSKA (reference sequence). With V trimmed by 7 bases and J by 0 bases, 12 bases remained unmatched. The CDR3 loop spans 15 amino acids. The CDR3 sequence is CSVRPPGTASYEQYF. The DNA for the CDR3 is TGCAGTGTACGACCCCCCGGGACAGCCTCCTACGAGCAGTACTTC.

This CDR3 is CASSPLRESNQPQHF. The CDR3 DNA is TGTGCCAGCTCACCCCTGAGGGAGAGCAATCAGCCCCAGCATTTT. The chain recombines TRBV18 with TRBJ1-5; no definite D call. The CDR3 sequence is 15 residues long. CDR1 KGHSH and CDR2 LQKENI come from the germline V gene. V lost 3 bases and J lost 1, with 10 bases in between.

The CDR3 DNA reads TGTGCCAGCAGTTTAAGGTTCGGGGAGCTGTTTTTT. It translates to CASSLRFGELFF. The chain recombines TRBV12-3 or TRBV12-4 with TRBJ2-2; no definite D call. Trimming left V 2 bases short and J 7 bases short, with 5 bases between. This CDR3 has 12 residues.

The V gene is TRBV5-1, the J gene TRBJ1-1; a possible D gene is TRBD1 (6 bases). CDR1 and CDR2 from the germline V gene are SGHRS and YFSETQ. This CDR3 has 15 amino acids. The V end was cut by 4 bases, the J end by 0 bases, with 13 bases between. Here the CDR3 reads CASSRTRGLNTEAFF. DNA of the CDR3: TGCGCCAGCAGCAGAACTAGGGGGTTGAACACTGAAGCTTTCTTT.

The chain uses TRBV12-3 or TRBV12-4 and TRBJ2-2; 7 bases match TRBD2. The CDR3 has 17 amino acids. Trimming removed 6 bases from V and 6 bases from J; junction bases left unmatched: 16. The CDR3 is CASSYGETSNGAGELFF. The CDR3 DNA sequence: TGTGCCAGCAGCTATGGGGAGACTAGCAATGGCGCCGGGGAGCTGTTTTTT.

The V and J genes are TRBV6-5 and TRBJ1-5; the D is unclear. Trimming removed 6 bases from V and 4 bases from J, with 16 bases in between. The CDR3 spans 15 residues. The germline V gene encodes CDR1 MNHEY and CDR2 SVGAGI. For the CDR3, the DNA is TGTGCCAGCAGCTCTATCAGACACCTTAATCAGCCCCAGCATTTT. Its translation is CASSSIRHLNQPQHF.

This chain joins TRBV7-8 and TRBJ1-2; 9 bases are a match to TRBD1. The germline gives CDR1 SGHVS, CDR2 FQNEAQ. The CDR3 spans 15 residues. The J segment lost 5 bases and the V segment lost 3 bases, leaving 7 bases of the junction unmatched. The CDR3 bases are TGTGCCAGCAGCTTCACCGCGGGACAGGGATATGGCTACACCTTC. This translates into CASSFTAGQGYGYTF.

This clonotype appeared a single time. This sequence joins TRBV3-1 and TRBJ2-6; 7 bases are shared with TRBD1. The V segment lost 2 bases and the J segment 4 bases; nucleotides outside the gene matches: 5. The germline CDR1 and CDR2 sequences are LGHDT and YNNKEL (reference sequence). The length of the CDR3 is 16 residues. As DNA, the CDR3 is TGTGCCAGCAGCCAACGAGGGGGCGGAGGGGCCAACGTCCTGACTTTC. Amino acids: CASSQRGGGGANVLTF.

The rearrangement uses TRBV6-1 and TRBJ2-7, with a tentative D call TRBD1 (6 bases). V lost 7 bases, J lost 1 base, and 11 bases lay in between. The germline V gene has CDR1 MNHNS and CDR2 SASEGT. This CDR3 has 13 amino acids. CDR3 sequence: CASIFQGSYEQYF. CDR3 DNA sequence: TGTGCCAGCATTTTTCAGGGGTCCTACGAGCAGTACTTC.

The rearrangement uses TRBV23-1 and TRBJ1-5, with 7 bases lining up with TRBD1. TRBV23-1 is treated as an ORF (open reading frame) with a function not yet certain. The J segment lost 6 bases and the V segment lost 3 bases, leaving 17 bases of the junction unmatched. The CDR3 length is 18 residues. CDR3 residues: CASSQPGQRATRSQPQHF. The CDR3, as DNA: TGCGCCAGCAGTCAGCCGGGACAGAGGGCCACGAGGAGTCAGCCCCAGCATTTT.

V and J are TRBV27 and TRBJ1-1; D is perhaps TRBD1 (5 bases). V was cut by 6 bases and J by 4 bases, with 24 bases left in between. Germline lookup yields CDR1 MNHEY and CDR2 SMNVEV (reference sequence). The CDR3 has 17 amino acids. CDR3 sequence reads: CASRTFFRDRIATEAFF. In nucleotides, the CDR3 is TGTGCCAGCAGGACATTCTTCAGGGATAGGATTGCCACTGAAGCTTTCTTT.

The rearrangement joins TRBV5-4 to TRBJ2-7; 9 bases fit TRBD1. Germline V CDR1 and CDR2: SGHNT, YYREEE (reference sequence). This CDR3 has 15 residues. Unmatched junction bases numbered 6, after V lost 5 bases and J lost 0 bases. The CDR3, as DNA: TGTGCCAGCAGTACACAGGGGGCGTCCTCCTACGAGCAGTACTTC. Translation gives CASSTQGASSYEQYF. Full variable domain (missing parts from reference TRBV5-4 and TRBJ2-7): ETGVTQSPTHLIKTRGQQVTLRCSSQSGHNTVSWYQQALGQGPQFIFQYYREEENGRGNFPPRFSGLQFPNYSSELNVNALELDDSALYLCASSTQGASSYEQYFGPGTRLTVT.

This sequence joins TRBV10-3 and TRBJ2-3; perhaps TRBD2 as D (7 bases). The CDR3 length is 15 residues. CDR1 is ENHRY, CDR2 SYGVKD, per germline. V was clipped by 6 bases and J by 2 bases, with 15 bases between them. CDR3 region: CAIRAGARDTDTQYF. DNA for the CDR3: TGTGCCATCAGGGCGGGGGCCCGCGACACAGATACGCAGTATTTT.